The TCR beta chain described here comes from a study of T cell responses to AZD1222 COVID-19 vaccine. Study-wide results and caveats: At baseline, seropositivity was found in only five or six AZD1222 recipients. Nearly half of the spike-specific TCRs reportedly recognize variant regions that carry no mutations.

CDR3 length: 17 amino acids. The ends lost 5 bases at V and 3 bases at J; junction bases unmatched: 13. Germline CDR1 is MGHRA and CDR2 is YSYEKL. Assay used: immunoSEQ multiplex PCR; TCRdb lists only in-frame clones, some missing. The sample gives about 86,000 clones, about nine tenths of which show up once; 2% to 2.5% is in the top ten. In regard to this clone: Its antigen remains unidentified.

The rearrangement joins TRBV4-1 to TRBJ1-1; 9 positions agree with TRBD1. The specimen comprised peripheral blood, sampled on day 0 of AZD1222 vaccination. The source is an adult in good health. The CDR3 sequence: CASSAYRGRVLDTEAFF. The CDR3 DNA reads TGCGCCAGCAGCGCTTACAGGGGGCGCGTATTGGACACTGAAGCTTTCTTT.